This TCR beta chain was captured in a study of blood T cell repertoires in COVID-19. About the study: Sources were T cells, B-cell-depleted T cells, or PBMCs; the material itself was cDNA or gDNA.

How the authors handled the data: Nucleated cell number was recorded as an estimate derived from reference gene primer amplification. Measured with immunoSEQ multiplex PCR; TCRdb has only the in-frame clones, and not every one. For V, J and clone size, that table is used; D and trimming come from the DNA. This sample has roughly 380,000 clones, with more than 75% found just once. Germline V gives CDR1 LNHDA, CDR2 SQIVND (reference sequence). The CDR3 has 14 residues. Trimming took 8 bases from V and 4 from J; bases not matched to a gene: 2. Source material: PBMCs or T cells enriched from blood (not recorded which). The rearrangement links TRBV19 to TRBJ2-4; 13 nucleotides agree with TRBD2. The clonotype comes from a man aged 25-45 years who had recovered from COVID-19. DNA of the CDR3: TGTGCCAGTCGGACTAGCGGGGGAAAAAACATTCAGTACTTC. It translates to CASRTSGGKNIQYF.